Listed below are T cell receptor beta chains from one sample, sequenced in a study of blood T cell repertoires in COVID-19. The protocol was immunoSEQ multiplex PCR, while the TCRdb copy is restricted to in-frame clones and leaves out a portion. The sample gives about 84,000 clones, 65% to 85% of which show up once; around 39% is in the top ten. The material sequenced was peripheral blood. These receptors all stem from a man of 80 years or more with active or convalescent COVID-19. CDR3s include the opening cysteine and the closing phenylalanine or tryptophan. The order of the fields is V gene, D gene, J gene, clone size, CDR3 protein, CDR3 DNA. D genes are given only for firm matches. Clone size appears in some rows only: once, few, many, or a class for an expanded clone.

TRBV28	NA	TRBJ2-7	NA	CASRERSNEQYF	TGTGCCAGCAGGGAGAGGTCAAACGAGCAGTACTTC
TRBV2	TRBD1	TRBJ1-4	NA	CASTSQGTNEKLFF	TGTGCCAGCACATCACAGGGGACTAATGAAAAACTGTTTTTT
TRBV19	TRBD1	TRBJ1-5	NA	CASSISRGSNQPQHF	TGTGCCAGTAGTATAAGCAGGGGGAGCAATCAGCCCCAGCATTTT
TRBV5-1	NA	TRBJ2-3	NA	CASSLEVSGPTDTQYF	TGCGCCAGCAGCTTGGAGGTTAGCGGACCCACAGATACGCAGTATTTT
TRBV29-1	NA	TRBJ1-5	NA	CSVGDANQPQHF	TGCAGCGTCGGGGATGCCAATCAGCCCCAGCATTTT
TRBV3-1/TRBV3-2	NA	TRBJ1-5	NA	CASSQGGNSNQPQHF	TGTGCCAGCAGCCAAGGTGGCAATAGCAATCAGCCCCAGCATTTT
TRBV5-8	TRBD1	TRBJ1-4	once	CASSPGQGYEKLFF	TGTGCCAGCAGCCCCGGACAGGGGTATGAAAAACTGTTTTTT
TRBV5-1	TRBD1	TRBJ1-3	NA	CASSPGGTALRGNTIYF	TGCGCCAGCAGCCCGGGCGGGACAGCCCTTAGGGGAAACACCATATATTTT
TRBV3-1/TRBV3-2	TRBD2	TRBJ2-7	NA	CASSQGLAGAFWYF	TGTGCCAGCAGCCAAGGACTAGCGGGGGCTTTTTGGTACTTC
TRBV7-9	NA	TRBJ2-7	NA	CASVGQGEQYF	TGTGCCAGCGTGGGTCAGGGCGAGCAGTACTTC
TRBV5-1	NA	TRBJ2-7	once	CASSLEVSVSSYEQYF	TGCGCCAGCAGCTTGGAGGTTAGCGTGAGCTCCTACGAGCAGTACTTC
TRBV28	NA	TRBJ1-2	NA	CASSWTANYGYTF	TGTGCCAGCAGTTGGACAGCCAACTATGGCTACACCTTC
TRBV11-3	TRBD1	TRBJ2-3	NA	CASSPGTGPTDTQYF	TGTGCCAGCAGCCCGGGGACAGGGCCCACAGATACGCAGTATTTT
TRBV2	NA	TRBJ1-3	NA	CASRANRAGNTIYF	TGTGCCAGCAGAGCAAACAGAGCTGGAAACACCATATATTTT
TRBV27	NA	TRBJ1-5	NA	CASSLWGGQPQHF	TGTGCCAGCAGTTTATGGGGGGGTCAGCCCCAGCATTTT
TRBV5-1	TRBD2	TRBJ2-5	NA	CASSLHRGTSGQETQYF	TGCGCCAGCAGCTTACACCGCGGGACTAGCGGCCAAGAGACCCAGTACTTC
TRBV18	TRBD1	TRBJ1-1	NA	CASSPMGTGGSNTEAFF	TGTGCCAGCTCTCCTATGGGAACAGGGGGATCGAACACTGAAGCTTTCTTT
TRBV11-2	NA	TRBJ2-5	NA	CASSLTWSGETQYF	TGTGCCAGCAGCCTGACTTGGAGTGGGGAGACCCAGTACTTC
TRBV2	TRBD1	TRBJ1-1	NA	CASRQGSTEAFF	TGTGCCAGCAGACAGGGGAGCACTGAAGCTTTCTTT
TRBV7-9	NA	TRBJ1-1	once	CASSLARGANTEAFF	TGTGCCAGCAGCTTAGCCAGGGGAGCGAACACTGAAGCTTTCTTT
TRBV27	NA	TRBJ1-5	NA	CASSPRGGNQPQHF	TGTGCCAGCAGTCCGCGGGGGGGGAATCAGCCCCAGCATTTT
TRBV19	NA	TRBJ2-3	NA	CASMGQNTDTQYF	TGTGCCAGTATGGGGCAGAATACAGATACGCAGTATTTT
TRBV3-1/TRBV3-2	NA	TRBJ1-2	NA	CASSHREGLGYTF	TGTGCCAGCAGCCATAGGGAGGGTCTTGGCTACACCTTC
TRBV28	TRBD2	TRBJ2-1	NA	CASSAHLAGVSGEQFF	TGTGCCAGCAGTGCTCATTTAGCGGGAGTCTCGGGTGAGCAGTTCTTC
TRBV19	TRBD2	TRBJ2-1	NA	CASRLAGGNYNEQFF	TGTGCCAGTAGGTTGGCGGGGGGGAACTACAATGAGCAGTTCTTC
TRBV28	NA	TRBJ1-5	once	CASGQFLIGGHQPQHF	TGTGCCAGCGGACAGTTTTTGATAGGGGGACATCAGCCCCAGCATTTT
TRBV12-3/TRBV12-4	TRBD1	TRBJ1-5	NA	CASRTGGNQPQHF	TGTGCCAGCAGGACAGGGGGCAATCAGCCCCAGCATTTT
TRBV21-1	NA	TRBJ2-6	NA	CASIPSTGTDKPGANVLTF	TGTGCCAGCATCCCATCCACGGGGACAGACAAACCTGGGGCCAACGTCCTGACTTTC
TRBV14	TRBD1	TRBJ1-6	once	CASSPWTGNNSPLHF	TGTGCCAGCAGCCCATGGACAGGGAATAATTCACCCCTCCACTTT
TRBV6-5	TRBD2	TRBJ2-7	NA	CASRTSGGPYEQYF	TGTGCCAGCAGGACCAGCGGGGGCCCCTACGAGCAGTACTTC
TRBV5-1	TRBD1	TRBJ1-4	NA	CASSETGSEEKLFF	TGCGCCAGCAGCGAGACAGGGTCGGAGGAAAAACTGTTTTTT
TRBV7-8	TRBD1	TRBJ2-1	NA	CASSLKYTGDNEQFF	TGTGCCAGCAGCCTAAAGTATACAGGGGACAATGAGCAGTTCTTC
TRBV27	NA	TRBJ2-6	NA	CASSPFPGTNSGANVLTF	TGTGCCAGCAGCCCTTTTCCGGGGACAAACTCTGGGGCCAACGTCCTGACTTTC
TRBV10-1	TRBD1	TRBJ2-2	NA	CASRGTANTGELFF	TGCGCCAGCAGGGGGACAGCGAACACCGGGGAGCTGTTTTTT
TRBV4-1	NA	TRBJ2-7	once	CASSQDTFTDNPYEQYF	TGCGCCAGCAGCCAAGATACGTTCACCGACAATCCCTACGAGCAGTACTTC
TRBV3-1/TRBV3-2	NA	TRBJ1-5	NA	CASSQDLGQPQHF	TGTGCCAGCAGCCAAGATCTCGGTCAGCCCCAGCATTTT
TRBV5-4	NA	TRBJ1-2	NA	CASSPQVSYGYTF	TGTGCCAGCAGCCCTCAGGTGTCATATGGCTACACCTTC
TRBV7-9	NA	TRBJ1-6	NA	CASSFWSSYNSPLHF	TGTGCCAGCAGCTTCTGGAGCTCCTATAATTCACCCCTCCACTTT
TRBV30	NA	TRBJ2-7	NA	CAWNERNMYYEQYF	TGTGCCTGGAACGAGCGGAACATGTACTACGAGCAGTACTTC
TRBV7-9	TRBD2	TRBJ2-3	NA	CASSLATGTSGRTDTQYF	TGTGCCAGCAGCTTAGCGACCGGGACTAGCGGGAGGACAGATACGCAGTATTTT
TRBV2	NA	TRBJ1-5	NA	CASNGDKLGQPQHF	TGTGCCAGCAACGGGGACAAATTGGGTCAGCCCCAGCATTTT
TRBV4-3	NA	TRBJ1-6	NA	CASSQDWTSTRNSPLHF	TGCGCCAGCAGCCAAGATTGGACATCTACCAGGAATTCACCCCTCCACTTT
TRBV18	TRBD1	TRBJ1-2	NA	CASSPVGQGNYGYTF	TGTGCCAGCTCACCAGTTGGACAGGGGAACTATGGCTACACCTTC
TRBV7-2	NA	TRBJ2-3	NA	CASSPVAVTDTQYF	TGTGCCAGCAGCCCGGTAGCGGTAACAGATACGCAGTATTTT
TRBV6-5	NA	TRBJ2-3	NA	CASTRTRVDTQYF	TGTGCCAGCACCAGAACTAGGGTGGATACGCAGTATTTT
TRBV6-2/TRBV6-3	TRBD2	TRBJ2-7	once	CASSSGVGSGRREQYF	TGTGCCAGCAGTTCCGGTGTCGGTAGCGGGAGACGCGAGCAGTACTTC
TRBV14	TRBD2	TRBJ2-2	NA	CASSLAGKNTGELFF	TGTGCCAGCAGCCTAGCGGGCAAGAACACCGGGGAGCTGTTTTTT
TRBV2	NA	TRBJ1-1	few	CASSEGPRFEAFF	TGTGCCAGCAGTGAGGGCCCAAGGTTCGAAGCTTTCTTT
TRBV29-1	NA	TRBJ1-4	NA	CSVGKGVREKLFF	TGCAGCGTTGGAAAGGGGGTACGGGAAAAACTGTTTTTT
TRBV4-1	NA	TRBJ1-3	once	CASSQDNTREGQTLSGNTIYF	TGCGCCAGCAGCCAAGATAACACTCGGGAGGGGCAAACTCTCTCTGGAAACACCATATATTTT
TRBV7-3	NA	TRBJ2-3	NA	CASSPFSADTQYF	TGTGCCAGCAGCCCCTTCAGCGCGGATACGCAGTATTTT
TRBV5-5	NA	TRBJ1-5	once	CASSLQHNQPQHF	TGTGCCAGCAGTTTACAGCACAATCAGCCCCAGCATTTT
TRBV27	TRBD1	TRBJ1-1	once	CASSYRGRGTEAFF	TGTGCCAGCAGTTACAGGGGGCGCGGGACTGAAGCTTTCTTT